This entry lists 11 T cell receptor beta chains sequenced from one sample in a study of cytomegalovirus exposure and HLA in healthy donors. Primers included in the PCR were 60 Vbeta and 13 Jbeta primers. Sequencing was performed with immunoSEQ multiplex PCR; in TCRdb, only in-frame clones are kept and a portion is missing. The profile shows about 120,000 clones, around 86% of them singletons. Sequencing was performed on PBMCs. The source is a woman aged 25 to 45 in good health and CMV-seronegative.

The J gene is TRBJ2-5, the V gene TRBV5-1; weak D call: TRBD2 (5 bases). The J call may be incorrect, as the DNA end agrees better with TRBJ2-7. Germline V CDR1 and CDR2: SGHRS, YFSETQ. This CDR3 is 14 amino acids long. The DNA of the CDR3 is TGCGCCAGCAGCTTGGGACGGGAAAAGTACGAGCAGTACTTC. Residues: CASSLGREKYEQYF.

This clone has more than one count but fewer than ten. The chain couples TRBV30 to TRBJ1-2, with 7 positions matching TRBD1. This CDR3 comprises 13 residues. V gave up 2 bases and J gave up 7 bases; unmatched junction bases: 7. Germline-derived CDR1 and CDR2 are GTSNPN and SVGIG (reference sequence). CDR3 protein: CAWSQLTGAGYTF. CDR3 nucleotides: TGTGCCTGGAGTCAATTAACAGGGGCTGGCTACACCTTC.

The chain uses TRBV7-2 and TRBJ1-2; D is possibly TRBD1 (6 bases). Germline CDR1 reads SGHTA; CDR2 reads FQGNSA. CDR3 size: 14 residues. Trimming shortened V by 5 bases and J by 8 bases, and 18 bases separated the two germline ends. The CDR3 DNA follows: TGTGCCAGCAGCGTGGCCCGGGACACCGCGGGCTACACCTTC. It translates to CASSVARDTAGYTF.

V gene TRBV2 combines with J gene TRBJ2-5, with 12 positions matching TRBD2. TRBJ2-7 matches the DNA end more closely, so the J call is doubtful. The CDR3 is 15 amino acids. Germline CDR1 reads SNHLY; CDR2 reads FYNNEI. The CDR3 is CASRTGLAGTYEQYF. The DNA for the CDR3 is TGTGCCAGCAGAACTGGACTAGCGGGAACCTACGAGCAGTACTTC.

The chain uses TRBV7-3 and TRBJ1-1; D may be TRBD1 (5 bases). This CDR3 is 13 amino acids long. Trimming removed 2 bases from V and 3 bases from J, with 7 bases in between. Looked up from germline, CDR1 is SGHTA and CDR2 is FQGTGA. CDR3 residues: CASSLGAHTEAFF. CDR3 sequence (DNA): TGTGCCAGCAGCTTAGGGGCGCACACTGAAGCTTTCTTT. The entire variable domain, with the rest obtained from reference TRBV7-3 and TRBJ1-1, is as follows: GAGVSQTPSNKVTEKGKYVELRCDPISGHTALYWYRQSLGQGPEFLIYFQGTGAADDSGLPNDRFFAVRPEGSVSTLKIQRTERGDSAVYLCASSLGAHTEAFFGQGTRLTVV.

This chain connects TRBV7-2 to TRBJ2-1; the match to TRBD2 covers 8 bases. The CDR3 covers 15 residues. Germline loops: CDR1 SGHTA, CDR2 FQGNSA. Trimming cost V 0 bases and J 10 bases; bases outside gene matches: 8. CDR3 coding DNA: TGTGCCAGCAGCTTAGCGGACGGGAGGGCCTGGGAGCAGTTCTTC. Translating gives CASSLADGRAWEQFF.

This CDR3 is CASSIIFRGGTEAFF. The CDR3 nucleotides are TGTGCCAGTAGTATAATTTTTCGGGGGGGCACTGAAGCTTTCTTT. This chain connects TRBV19 to TRBJ1-1, with D possibly being TRBD1 (5 bases). The CDR3 length is 15 residues. CDR1 and CDR2 from the germline V gene are LNHDA and SQIVND (reference sequence). V gave up 2 bases and J gave up 4 bases, with 14 bases separating them.

The chain has TRBV2 and TRBJ2-6, with 7 bases lining up with TRBD2. J gave up 2 bases and V 5 bases, and 3 bases lay outside the gene matches. Germline assignment: CDR1 SNHLY and CDR2 FYNNEI. The CDR3 consists of 15 residues. DNA for the CDR3: TGTGCCAGCAGTAGGGAGGGTACTGGGGCCAACGTCCTGACTTTC. It is translated as CASSREGTGANVLTF.

This sequence joins TRBV7-9 and TRBJ2-7; D unclear. The V end lost 5 bases, the J end lost 3 bases, and 8 bases lay between the germline ends. CDR3 length: 12 amino acids. CDR1 and CDR2 from the germline V gene are SEHNR and FQNEAQ (reference sequence). The CDR3 region is CASSDPGYEQYF. For the CDR3, the DNA is TGTGCCAGCAGCGACCCGGGCTACGAGCAGTACTTC.

This clone was counted a single time. This chain connects TRBV7-9 to TRBJ2-7, with 7 bases identical to TRBD1. The CDR3 contains 12 residues. V dropped 4 bases and J dropped 5; count of bases not matched to a gene: 2. The germline CDR1 and CDR2 sequences are SEHNR and FQNEAQ (reference sequence). CDR3 amino acids: CASSWTGNEQYF. In nucleotides, the CDR3 is TGTGCCAGCAGCTGGACAGGCAACGAGCAGTACTTC.

With respect to this clone: Germline and junction disagree at one end, which may indicate a read error. The chain uses TRBV7-9 and TRBJ2-7, with 9 bases aligning to TRBD1. The CDR3 is made up of 16 amino acids. Germline V gene sequence: CDR1 SEHNR, CDR2 FQNEAQ (reference sequence). CDR3: CSSSSGTGRLSYEQYF. DNA for the CDR3: TGTTCCAGCAGCTCGGGGACAGGGAGGCTCTCCTACGAGCAGTACTTC.